This T cell receptor (beta chain) was documented in a study of shared clonotypes between healthy human individuals. J lost 7 bases, V lost 5 bases, and 19 bases had no gene match. This CDR3 is built from 19 residues. Germline V gene data show CDR1 as SEHNR and CDR2 as FQNEAQ (reference sequence). CD8 cells classed as naive were CD45RO-negative and positively selected for CCR7, excluding terminally differentiated effector memory CD45RA+ cells. The repertoire was sequenced with immunoSEQ multiplex PCR; TCRdb's copy has only in-frame clones and lacks some. The sample carries 2 million to 2.5 million clones, 85% to 95% recorded once. Note on this clone: Its antigen is not known.

Study observations and caveats: Few donors limited the genetic and exposure-history diversity represented.

The sequence was collected from a man aged 18 to 29 in good health. Some clones in this sample may be carry-over from other donors' samples. The sample taken for sequencing was naive CD8+ T cells from PBMCs. V and J are TRBV7-9 and TRBJ2-1, with 11 bases identical to TRBD1. CDR3 sequence (DNA): TGTGCCAGCAGCCCAGGGACAGGGGGGCGGGAGAATGCCCAGAATGAGCAGTTCTTC. Translating gives CASSPGTGGRENAQNEQFF.